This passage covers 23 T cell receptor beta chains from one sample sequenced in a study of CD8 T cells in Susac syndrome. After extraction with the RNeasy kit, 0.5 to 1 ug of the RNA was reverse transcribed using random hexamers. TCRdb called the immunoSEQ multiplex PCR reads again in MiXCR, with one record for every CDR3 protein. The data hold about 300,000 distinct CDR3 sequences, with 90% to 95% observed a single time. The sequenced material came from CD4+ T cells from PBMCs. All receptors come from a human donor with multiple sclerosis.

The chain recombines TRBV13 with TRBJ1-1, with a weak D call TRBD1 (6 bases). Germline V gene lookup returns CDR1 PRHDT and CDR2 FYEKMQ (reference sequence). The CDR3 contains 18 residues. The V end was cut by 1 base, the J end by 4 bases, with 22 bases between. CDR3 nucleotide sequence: TGTGCCAGCAGCTTAGAGGGTTTTACAGGGAGTCGGAGCACTGAAGCTTTCTTT. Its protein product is CASSLEGFTGSRSTEAFF.

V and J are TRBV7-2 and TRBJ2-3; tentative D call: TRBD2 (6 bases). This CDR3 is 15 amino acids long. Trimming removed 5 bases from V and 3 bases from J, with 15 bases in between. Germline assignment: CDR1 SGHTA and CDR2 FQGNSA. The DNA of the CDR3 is TGTGCCAGCAGCGCGGGGACGGTCGGGACAGATACGCAGTATTTT. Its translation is CASSAGTVGTDTQYF.

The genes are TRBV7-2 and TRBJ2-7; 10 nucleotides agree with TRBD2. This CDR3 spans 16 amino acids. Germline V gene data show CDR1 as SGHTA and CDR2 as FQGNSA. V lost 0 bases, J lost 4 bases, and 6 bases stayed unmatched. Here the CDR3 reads CASSLARASGSYEQYF. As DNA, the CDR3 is TGTGCCAGCAGCTTAGCGAGGGCTAGCGGGAGTTACGAGCAGTACTTC. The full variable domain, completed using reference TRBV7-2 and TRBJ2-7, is GAGVSQSPSNKVTEKGKDVELRCDPISGHTALYWYRQSLGQGLEFLIYFQGNSAPDKSGLPSDRFSAERTGGSVSTLTIQRTQQEDSAVYLCASSLARASGSYEQYFGPGTRLTVT.

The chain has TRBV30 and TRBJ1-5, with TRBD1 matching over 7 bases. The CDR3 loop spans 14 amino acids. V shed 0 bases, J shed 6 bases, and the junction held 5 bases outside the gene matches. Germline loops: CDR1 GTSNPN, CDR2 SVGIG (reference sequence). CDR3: CAWSVAQGVQPQHF. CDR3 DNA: TGTGCCTGGAGTGTGGCGCAGGGGGTTCAGCCCCAGCATTTT.

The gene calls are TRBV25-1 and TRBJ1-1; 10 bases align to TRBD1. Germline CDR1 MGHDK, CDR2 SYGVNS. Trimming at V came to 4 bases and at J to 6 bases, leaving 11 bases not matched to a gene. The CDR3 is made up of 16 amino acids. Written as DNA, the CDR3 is TGTGCCAGCAGTGGGACCCGGGACAGGGGAGGTGCTGAAGCTTTCTTT. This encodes CASSGTRDRGGAEAFF.

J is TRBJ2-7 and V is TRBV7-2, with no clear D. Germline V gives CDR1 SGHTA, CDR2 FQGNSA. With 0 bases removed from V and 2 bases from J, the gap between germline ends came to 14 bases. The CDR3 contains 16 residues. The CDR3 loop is CASSLATAWTAYEQYF. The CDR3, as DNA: TGTGCCAGCAGCTTAGCCACAGCATGGACGGCCTACGAGCAGTACTTC.

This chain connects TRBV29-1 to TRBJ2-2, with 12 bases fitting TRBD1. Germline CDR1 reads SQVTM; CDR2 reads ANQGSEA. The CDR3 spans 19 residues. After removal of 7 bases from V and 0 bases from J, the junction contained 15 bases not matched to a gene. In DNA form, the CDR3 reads TGCAGCGCCGCCCTATTCGGGACAGGGGGCAACCCGAACACCGGGGAGCTGTTTTTT. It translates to CSAALFGTGGNPNTGELFF.

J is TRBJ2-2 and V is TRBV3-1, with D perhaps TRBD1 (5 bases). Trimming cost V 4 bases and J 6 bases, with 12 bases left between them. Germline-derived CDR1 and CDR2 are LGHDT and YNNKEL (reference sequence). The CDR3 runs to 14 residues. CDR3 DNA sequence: TGTGCCAGCAGCCGAATAGGGGCTTCCGGGGAGCTGTTTTTT. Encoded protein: CASSRIGASGELFF.

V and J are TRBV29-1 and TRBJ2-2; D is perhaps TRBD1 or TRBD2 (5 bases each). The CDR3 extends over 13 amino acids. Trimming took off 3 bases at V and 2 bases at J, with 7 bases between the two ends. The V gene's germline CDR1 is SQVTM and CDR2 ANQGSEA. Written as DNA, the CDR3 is TGCAGCGTTGACGGGGCCAACACCGGGGAGCTGTTTTTT. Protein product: CSVDGANTGELFF.

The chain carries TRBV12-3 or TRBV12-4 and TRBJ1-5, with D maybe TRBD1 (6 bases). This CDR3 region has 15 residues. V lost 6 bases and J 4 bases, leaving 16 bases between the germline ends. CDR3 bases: TGTGCCAGCAGCCGCGGGGGGCGTCGAAATCAGCCCCAGCATTTT. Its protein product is CASSRGGRRNQPQHF.

Written as DNA, the CDR3 is TGTGCCAGCAGAGGGGGTACCACAGATACGCAGTATTTT. It translates to CASRGGTTDTQYF. This sequence joins TRBV2 and TRBJ2-3; possibly TRBD1 for D (6 bases). The germline V gene encodes CDR1 SNHLY and CDR2 FYNNEI. The CDR3 is made up of 13 amino acids. V was cut by 6 bases and J by 2 bases, with 9 bases left in between.

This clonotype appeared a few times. CDR3 amino acids: CASSELGGDTGELFF. The CDR3 DNA is TGTGCCAGCAGTGAATTGGGGGGGGACACCGGGGAGCTGTTTTTT. This chain connects TRBV6-1 to TRBJ2-2, with 7 positions matching TRBD2. The germline CDR1 and CDR2 sequences are MNHNS and SASEGT. Trimming took 2 bases from V and 3 from J; bases not matched to a gene: 3. The CDR3 length is 15 residues.

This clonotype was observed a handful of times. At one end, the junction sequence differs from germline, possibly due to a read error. DNA of the CDR3: TGTGCTAGCAGCTTAGATGGAGGGGCCTACAATGAGCAGTTCTTC. This sequence encodes CASSLDGGAYNEQFF. The chain has TRBV7-7 and TRBJ2-1; D is possibly TRBD2 (6 bases). CDR1 is SSHAT, CDR2 FNYEAQ, per germline (reference sequence). The CDR3 runs 15 residues. The full variable domain, rest sourced from reference TRBV7-7 and TRBJ2-1, is GAGVSQSPRYKVTKRGQDVTLRCDPISSHATLYWYQQALGQGPEFLTYFNYEAQPDKSGLPSDRFSAERPEGSISTLTIQRTEQRDSAMYRCASSLDGGAYNEQFFGPGTRLTVL.

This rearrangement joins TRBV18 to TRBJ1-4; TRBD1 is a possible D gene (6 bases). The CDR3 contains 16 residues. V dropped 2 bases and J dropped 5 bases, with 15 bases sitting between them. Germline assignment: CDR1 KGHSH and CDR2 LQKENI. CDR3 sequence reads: CASSPTADRINEKLFF. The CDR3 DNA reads TGTGCCAGCTCACCAACCGCCGACAGGATCAATGAAAAACTGTTTTTT. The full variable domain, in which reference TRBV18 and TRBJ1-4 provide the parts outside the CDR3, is NAGVMQNPRHLVRRRGQEARLRCSPMKGHSHVYWYRQLPEEGLKFMVYLQKENIIDESGMPKERFSAEFPKEGPSILRIQQVVRGDSAAYFCASSPTADRINEKLFFGSGTQLSVL.

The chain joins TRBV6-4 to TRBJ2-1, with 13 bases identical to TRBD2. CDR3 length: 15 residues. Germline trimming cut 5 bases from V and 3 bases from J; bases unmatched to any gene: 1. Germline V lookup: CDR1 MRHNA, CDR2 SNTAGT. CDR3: CASSRTSGGYNEQFF. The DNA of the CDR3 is TGTGCCAGCAGTCGGACTAGCGGGGGCTACAATGAGCAGTTCTTC.

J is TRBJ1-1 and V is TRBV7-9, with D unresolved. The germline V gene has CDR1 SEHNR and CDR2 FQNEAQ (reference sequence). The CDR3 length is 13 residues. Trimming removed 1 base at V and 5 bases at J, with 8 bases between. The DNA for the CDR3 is TGTGCCAGCAGCTTAGTCGGGCAGACTGAAGCTTTCTTT. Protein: CASSLVGQTEAFF.

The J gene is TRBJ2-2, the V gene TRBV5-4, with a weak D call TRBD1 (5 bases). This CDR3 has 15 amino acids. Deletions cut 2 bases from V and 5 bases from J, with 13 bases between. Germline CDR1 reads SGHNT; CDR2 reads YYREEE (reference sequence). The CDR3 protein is CASSFTSGRTGELFF. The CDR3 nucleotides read TGTGCCAGCAGCTTTACGTCAGGGCGGACCGGGGAGCTGTTTTTT.

The DNA for the CDR3 is TGTGCCAGCAGCTTAGGGGCAGGGTACTACGAGCAGTACTTC. It translates to CASSLGAGYYEQYF. V gene TRBV7-9 combines with J gene TRBJ2-7; maybe TRBD1 (5 bases). CDR1 and CDR2 (germline): SEHNR, FQNEAQ (reference sequence). Trimming removed 1 base at V and 3 bases at J, with 10 bases between. The CDR3 has 14 amino acids.

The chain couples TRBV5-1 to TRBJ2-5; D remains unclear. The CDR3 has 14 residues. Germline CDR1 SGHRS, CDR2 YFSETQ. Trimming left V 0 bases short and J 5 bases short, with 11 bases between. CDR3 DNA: TGCGCCAGCAGCTTGGGCAGATTCGTCGAGACCCAGTACTTC. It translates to CASSLGRFVETQYF.

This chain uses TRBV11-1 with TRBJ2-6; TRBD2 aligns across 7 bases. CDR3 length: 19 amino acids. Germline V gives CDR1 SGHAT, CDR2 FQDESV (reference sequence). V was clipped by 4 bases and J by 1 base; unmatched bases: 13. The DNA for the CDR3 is TGTGCCAGCAGCTCCGGACTAGGATCGGGGAAATCTGGGGCCAACGTCCTGACTTTC. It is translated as CASSSGLGSGKSGANVLTF. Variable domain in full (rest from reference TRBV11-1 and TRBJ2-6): EAEVAQSPRYKITEKSQAVAFWCDPISGHATLYWYRQILGQGPELLVQFQDESVVDDSQLPKDRFSAERLKGVDSTLKIQPAELGDSAMYLCASSSGLGSGKSGANVLTFGAGSRLTVL.

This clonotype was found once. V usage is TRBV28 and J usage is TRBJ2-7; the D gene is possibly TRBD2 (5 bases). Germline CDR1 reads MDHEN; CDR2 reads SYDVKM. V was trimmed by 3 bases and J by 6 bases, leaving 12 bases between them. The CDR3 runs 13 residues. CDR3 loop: CASSFRASSEQYF. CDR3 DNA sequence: TGTGCCAGCAGTTTTAGGGCTAGCTCCGAGCAGTACTTC.

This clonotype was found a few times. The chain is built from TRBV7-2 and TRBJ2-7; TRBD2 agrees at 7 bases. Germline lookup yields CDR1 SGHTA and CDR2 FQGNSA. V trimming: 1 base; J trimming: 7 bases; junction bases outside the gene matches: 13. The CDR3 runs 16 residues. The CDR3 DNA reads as TGTGCCAGCAGCTTAGAGGATTTGGGGGGGATCGGGGAGCAGTACTTC. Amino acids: CASSLEDLGGIGEQYF.

CDR3 sequence (DNA): TGCAGTGCTAGTCCCGGACAAGCCTACGAGCAGTACTTC. Residues: CSASPGQAYEQYF. The V call is TRBV20-1, the J call TRBJ2-7; D possibly corresponds to TRBD1 (5 bases). V lost 3 bases and J 2 bases, leaving 11 bases between the germline ends. The CDR3 runs 13 residues. Per germline, CDR1 DFQATT and CDR2 SNEGSKA (reference sequence).